Here is one T cell receptor (beta chain) with its context. Antigen specificity is unknown. This was a survey-level run. TCRdb's table, derived via immunoSEQ multiplex PCR, lists solely in-frame clones and lacks some. The sample lists about 30,000 clones; about four fifths were seen once. This CDR3 contains 16 residues. Trimming left V 3 bases short and J 2 bases short, with 13 bases between. Germline CDR1 reads KGHSH; CDR2 reads LQKENI. This sample was included in a study of STAT5B mutations in CD4+ large granular lymphocyte leukemia. Whole-study results and caveats: Patient CD4-sorted repertoires looked more clonal than healthy CD4+ repertoires, even without putative leukemic clones.

This chain links TRBV18 with TRBJ2-2, with TRBD1 as a possible D gene (5 bases). Sequenced sample: CD4+ T cells from blood buffy coats. This receptor was identified in a human donor in good health. CDR3 nucleotide sequence: TGTGCCAGCTCACCGTTAGCAGGGCCCAACACCGGGGAGCTGTTTTTT. This codes for CASSPLAGPNTGELFF.